The source of this T cell receptor beta chain is a study of metastatic and nonmetastatic thyroid tumors. The J segment lost 0 bases and the V segment lost 0 bases, leaving 17 bases of the junction unmatched. Germline lookup yields CDR1 SGHRS and CDR2 YFSETQ. The length of the CDR3 is 20 residues. TCRdb re-clonotyped the PCR reads through MiXCR. The sample lists 30,000 to 40,000 clones; about 18% were seen once. This clone came up a few times. Before thyroid surgery, none of the patients had received any treatment. The V gene is TRBV5-1, the J gene TRBJ1-2; 7 nucleotides agree with TRBD1. Sample: blood. The sequence derives from a male donor with papillary thyroid cancer or a benign thyroid nodule (not recorded which). Some clones in this sample may be carry-over from other donors' samples. The DNA of the CDR3 is TGCGCCAGCAGCTTGGGGGGTTGTGGGGACAGCGGATTCTCTAACTATGGCTACACCTTC. Residues: CASSLGGCGDSGFSNYGYTF. Together with reference TRBV5-1 and TRBJ1-2, the CDR3 gives the full variable domain: KAGVTQTPRYLIKTRGQQVTLSCSPISGHRSVSWYQQTPGQGLQFLFEYFSETQRNKGNFPGRFSGRQFSNSRSEMNVSTLELGDSALYLCASSLGGCGDSGFSNYGYTFGSGTRLTVV.